This passage covers 19 T cell receptor beta chains from one sample sequenced in a study of T-cell memory formation after mild COVID-19. TCRdb re-derived calls from the 5' RACE reads in MiXCR, one entry per CDR3 protein. The sample contains over 35,000 distinct CDR3 sequences, about a tenth of which appear only once. Material: PBMCs or a T cell subset sorted from them (not recorded which). The origin of the receptors is an adult woman who had mild COVID-19 (a few samples of this study predate the infection). Cell type and time point are not known.

A few counts support this clonotype. The CDR3 is CASRTVTPSEQYF. The CDR3 bases are TGTGCCAGTCGGACTGTCACCCCGTCCGAGCAGTACTTC. The V and J genes are TRBV7-8 and TRBJ2-7; D might be TRBD2 (5 bases). This CDR3 contains 13 residues. The V gene's germline CDR1 is SGHVS and CDR2 FQNEAQ. V was pared by 9 bases and J by 6 bases, with 18 bases between.

This clonotype was observed many times. This chain uses TRBV24-1 with TRBJ2-5; 13 positions agree with TRBD2. Per the germline V gene, CDR1 is KGHDR and CDR2 is SFDVKD. The CDR3 extends over 17 amino acids. With V trimmed by 4 bases and J by 2 bases, 6 bases remained unmatched. The CDR3 nucleotides read TGTGCCACCAGTGAGGGGGGGACTAGCGGGATACAAGAGACCCAGTACTTC. Its protein is CATSEGGTSGIQETQYF.

This chain connects TRBV20-1 to TRBJ2-1; 9 nucleotides align to TRBD2. Trimming took 3 bases from V and 1 from J; bases not matched to a gene: 1. This CDR3 comprises 14 residues. Germline loops: CDR1 DFQATT, CDR2 SNEGSKA (reference sequence). This chain's CDR3 is CSARTSGSYNEQFF. In DNA form, the CDR3 reads TGCAGTGCTAGGACTAGCGGTTCCTACAATGAGCAGTTCTTC.

The chain employs TRBV12-3 or TRBV12-4 and TRBJ1-6; D is undetermined. The CDR3 runs to 15 residues. V was cut by 7 bases and J by 0 bases, with 10 bases left in between. Here the CDR3 DNA reads TGTGCCAGCATGAAGCAGAGCTCCTATAATTCACCCCTCCACTTT. This codes for CASMKQSSYNSPLHF.

This clonotype was recorded a few times. The chain joins TRBV12-3 or TRBV12-4 to TRBJ2-1; D is uncertain. With 6 bases removed from V and 0 bases from J, the gap between germline ends came to 24 bases. This CDR3 spans 19 amino acids. DNA for the CDR3: TGTGCCAGCAGCTCCTCACGAAAAAGGCGGCTCAGCTCCTACAATGAGCAGTTCTTC. It yields the protein CASSSSRKRRLSSYNEQFF.

This clonotype occurred a few times. The rearrangement joins TRBV6-2 or TRBV6-3 to TRBJ2-1; no reliable D call. This CDR3 spans 12 amino acids. The V and J ends lost 2 bases and 10 bases respectively, with 9 bases between them. The germline gives CDR1 MNHEY, CDR2 SVGEGT. CDR3 region: CASSYDGREQFF. CDR3 DNA: TGTGCCAGCAGTTACGATGGTAGGGAGCAGTTCTTC.

The table lists this clonotype with a few counts. The genes are TRBV5-5 and TRBJ1-5, with a tentative D call TRBD1 (5 bases). The germline V and J ends were trimmed by 2 bases and 2 bases, with 11 bases remaining between them. The CDR3 extends over 15 amino acids. CDR1 is SGHKS and CDR2 is YYEKEE in the germline V gene (reference sequence). The CDR3 DNA reads as TGTGCCAGCAGCTTATTATGGGGGGGCAATCAGCCCCAGCATTTT. It is translated as CASSLLWGGNQPQHF.

The chain recombines TRBV5-1 with TRBJ1-2; D is undetermined. From germline, CDR1 is SGHRS and CDR2 YFSETQ. The CDR3 is made up of 15 amino acids. V shed 4 bases and J shed 3 bases, with 16 bases lying between them. For the CDR3, the DNA is TGCGCCAGCAGCCCGGCAGCCACGGCACACTATGGCTACACCTTC. Protein product: CASSPAATAHYGYTF.

This clonotype has at least ten counts. The chain couples TRBV5-4 to TRBJ2-3; 11 bases agree with TRBD2. Germline V gene lookup returns CDR1 SGHNT and CDR2 YYREEE (reference sequence). With 4 bases clipped from V and 4 bases from J, the junction kept 8 bases outside the gene matches. There are 16 residues in the CDR3. The CDR3 DNA follows: TGTGCCAGCAGCAGGGCTGTAGCGGGGGGGCCAGATACGCAGTATTTT. Protein: CASSRAVAGGPDTQYF. Full variable domain (outside the CDR3, taken from reference TRBV5-4 and TRBJ2-3): ETGVTQSPTHLIKTRGQQVTLRCSSQSGHNTVSWYQQALGQGPQFIFQYYREEENGRGNFPPRFSGLQFPNYSSELNVNALELDDSALYLCASSRAVAGGPDTQYFGPGTRLTVL.

The chain is built from TRBV7-2 and TRBJ2-7; no firm D call. V was pared by 1 base and J by 6 bases, with 13 bases between. CDR3 length: 14 residues. Germline V lookup: CDR1 SGHTA, CDR2 FQGNSA. CDR3 DNA sequence: TGTGCCAGCAGCTTAGGGTGGTTGCTGGGCGAGCAGTACTTC. The encoded protein is CASSLGWLLGEQYF.

This clonotype turned up a few times. The J gene is TRBJ2-7, the V gene TRBV3-1; D is uncertain. The CDR3 runs to 12 residues. V lost 3 bases to trimming and J lost 3 bases, with 6 bases between them. Looked up from germline, CDR1 is LGHDT and CDR2 is YNNKEL (reference sequence). CDR3 bases: TGTGCCAGCAGCCAGAGGTACTACGAGCAGTACTTC. Residues: CASSQRYYEQYF.

V and J are TRBV29-1 and TRBJ2-3, with 8 bases matching TRBD2. CDR3 length: 17 amino acids. The J segment lost 0 bases and the V segment lost 7 bases, leaving 15 bases of the junction unmatched. The germline V gene encodes CDR1 SQVTM and CDR2 ANQGSEA. CDR3 loop: CSASPPGRGASTDTQYF. Here the CDR3 DNA reads TGCAGCGCCTCCCCGCCCGGGAGGGGGGCTAGCACAGATACGCAGTATTTT.

This clonotype was recorded many times. J is TRBJ2-5 and V is TRBV10-3; 11 bases are a match to TRBD2. The CDR3 sequence is 14 residues long. J gave up 3 bases and V 6 bases, and 3 bases lay outside the gene matches. Germline CDR1 reads ENHRY; CDR2 reads SYGVKD. The CDR3 sequence: CAISRLAGKETQYF. CDR3 DNA: TGTGCCATCAGCCGACTAGCGGGGAAAGAGACCCAGTACTTC.

The genes are TRBV5-1 and TRBJ1-6; maybe TRBD1 (5 bases). Germline CDR1 reads SGHRS; CDR2 reads YFSETQ. Trimming pared 2 bases from V and 2 bases from J, leaving 11 bases between. The CDR3 extends over 16 amino acids. The CDR3 loop reads CASSFRVGAYNSPLHF. The CDR3 DNA follows: TGCGCCAGCAGCTTCAGGGTAGGGGCCTATAATTCACCCCTCCACTTT.

The chain joins TRBV2 to TRBJ2-2; D might be TRBD1 (5 bases). Germline CDR1 is SNHLY and CDR2 is FYNNEI. Trimming left V 6 bases short and J 4 bases short, with 9 bases between. This CDR3 comprises 13 residues. The CDR3 bases are TGTGCCAGCAGAAAGGACATCACCGGGGAGCTGTTTTTT. Its protein is CASRKDITGELFF. The entire variable domain, with the rest obtained from reference TRBV2 and TRBJ2-2, is as follows: EPEVTQTPSHQVTQMGQEVILRCVPISNHLYFYWYRQILGQKVEFLVSFYNNEISEKSEIFDDQFSVERPDGSNFTLKIRSTKLEDSAMYFCASRKDITGELFFGEGSRLTVL.

This clonotype was found a few times. The V gene is TRBV10-3, the J gene TRBJ2-7, with 11 nucleotides matching TRBD1. Trimming at V came to 9 bases and at J to 2 bases, leaving 6 bases not matched to a gene. CDR3 length equals 14 residues. Per the germline V gene, CDR1 is ENHRY and CDR2 is SYGVKD. The CDR3 protein is CAISPGQGAYEQYF. The CDR3 DNA reads as TGTGCCATAAGTCCGGGACAGGGGGCCTACGAGCAGTACTTC.

The CDR3 protein is CASGSLATHEQFF. The CDR3 nucleotides are TGCGCCAGCGGGTCCTTAGCGACCCATGAGCAGTTCTTC. The chain uses TRBV4-1 and TRBJ2-1; D might be TRBD2 (5 bases). CDR3 length: 13 residues. Germline assignment: CDR1 MGHRA and CDR2 YSYEKL. V lost 8 bases and J lost 8, with 16 bases in between.

The chain is built from TRBV9 and TRBJ2-5; tentative D call: TRBD1 (6 bases). Trimming pared 3 bases from V and 5 bases from J, leaving 14 bases between. Germline V gene data show CDR1 as SGDLS and CDR2 as YYNGEE. CDR3 length: 14 amino acids. Here the CDR3 reads CASSAGTFSETQYF. In DNA, the CDR3 is TGTGCCAGCAGCGCCGGGACATTCAGCGAGACCCAGTACTTC.

Many counts were recorded for this clonotype. This chain connects TRBV11-1 to TRBJ2-7; 7 nucleotides line up with TRBD1. V gave up 8 bases and J gave up 2 bases; unmatched junction bases: 9. This CDR3 has 14 residues. Germline lookup yields CDR1 SGHAT and CDR2 FQDESV (reference sequence). The CDR3: CASGVTGITYEQYF. CDR3 sequence (DNA): TGTGCCAGCGGAGTGACAGGGATCACCTACGAGCAGTACTTC.